The 16 T cell receptor beta chains below come from one sample, sequenced in a study of blood T cell repertoires in COVID-19. TCRdb keeps only in-frame clones here, not all; method: immunoSEQ multiplex PCR. The data contain 250,000 to 350,000 clones, roughly 87% of them singletons. What was sequenced was PBMCs or T cells enriched from blood (not recorded which). These receptors were taken from a woman aged 25 to 45 who had recovered from COVID-19.

The chain has TRBV4-2 and TRBJ2-1; 7 positions match TRBD2. After removal of 1 base from V and 3 bases from J, the junction contained 12 bases not matched to a gene. Germline V gene sequence: CDR1 LGHNA, CDR2 YNFKEQ. There are 18 residues in the CDR3. The CDR3 region is CASSQGIPGGQGYNEQFF. CDR3 in DNA: TGTGCCAGCAGCCAAGGTATCCCGGGGGGTCAGGGCTACAATGAGCAGTTCTTC.

The rearrangement uses TRBV2 and TRBJ1-4; D not resolved. CDR1 and CDR2 from the germline V gene are SNHLY and FYNNEI. The germline V and J ends were trimmed by 5 bases and 3 bases, with 4 bases remaining between them. The CDR3 length is 12 residues. CDR3 sequence (DNA): TGTGCCAGCAGTTTATCTAATGAAAAACTGTTTTTT. Amino acid sequence: CASSLSNEKLFF.

This clone has just a few counts. The chain employs TRBV30 and TRBJ1-2; D is possibly TRBD1 (5 bases). Deletions cut 3 bases from V and 4 bases from J, with 12 bases between. There are 13 residues in the CDR3. Germline V gene sequence: CDR1 GTSNPN, CDR2 SVGIG (reference sequence). CDR3: CAWRKGLGYGYTF. The CDR3, as DNA: TGTGCCTGGAGGAAGGGGTTAGGCTATGGCTACACCTTC. Combining the CDR3 with reference TRBV30 and TRBJ1-2 gives the whole variable domain SQTIHQWPATLVQPVGSPLSLECTVEGTSNPNLYWYRQAAGRGLQLLFYSVGIGQISSEVPQNLSASRPQDRQFILSSKKLLLSDSGFYLCAWRKGLGYGYTFGSGTRLTVV.

This clone was seen once. V usage is TRBV6-5 and J usage is TRBJ1-2; 8 nucleotides line up with TRBD1. Germline V gene lookup returns CDR1 MNHEY and CDR2 SVGAGI. V shed 6 bases and J 2 bases; nucleotides not matched to a gene: 5. The CDR3 has 14 amino acids. The CDR3 region is CASRNGQGNYGYTF. As DNA, the CDR3 is TGTGCCAGCAGGAACGGACAGGGCAACTATGGCTACACCTTC.

The chain carries TRBV10-3 and TRBJ1-2; TRBD1 might be the D (5 bases). The V end was cut by 0 bases, the J end by 6 bases, with 14 bases between. This CDR3 spans 15 amino acids. CDR1 and CDR2 (germline): ENHRY, SYGVKD. The CDR3 reads CAISESYQGYDGYTF. DNA for the CDR3: TGTGCCATCAGTGAGTCGTACCAGGGTTACGATGGCTACACCTTC.

This clone turned up a few times. The J gene is TRBJ1-1, the V gene TRBV6-5; D unresolved. The length of the CDR3 is 12 residues. V lost 4 bases to trimming and J lost 5 bases, with 8 bases between them. Germline CDR1 and CDR2: MNHEY and SVGAGI. Here the CDR3 DNA reads TGTGCCAGCAGTTTAACACGAACTGAAGCTTTCTTT. Protein sequence: CASSLTRTEAFF.

V and J are TRBV6-5 and TRBJ2-7, with TRBD1 as a possible D gene (6 bases). Trimming left V 10 bases short and J 2 bases short, with 18 bases between. The CDR3 contains 14 residues. Germline CDR1 reads MNHEY; CDR2 reads SVGAGI. The CDR3 DNA sequence: TGTGCCACTGAAATCTACAGACAGGCCTACGAGCAGTACTTC. Its protein is CATEIYRQAYEQYF.

The chain recombines TRBV20-1 with TRBJ1-2; a weak D match, TRBD1 (5 bases). V was clipped by 3 bases and J by 5 bases, with 7 bases between them. The CDR3 is 11 residues long. Germline CDR1 is DFQATT and CDR2 is SNEGSKA (reference sequence). CDR3 sequence: CSARGGYGYTF. The CDR3 coding sequence is TGCAGTGCTAGGGGGGGTTATGGCTACACCTTC.

This clone was seen more than once but under ten times. In DNA, the CDR3 is TGTGCCAGCAGCCAAGAGTGGGGGCAGAGCAATCAGCCCCAGCATTTT. It is translated as CASSQEWGQSNQPQHF. The chain uses TRBV3-1 (or the pseudogene TRBV3-2) and TRBJ1-5; a weak D match, TRBD1 (6 bases). Trimming removed 0 bases from V and 1 base from J, with 10 bases in between. Germline CDR1 reads LGHDT; CDR2 reads YNNKEL (reference sequence). The CDR3 runs 16 residues.

This clone was observed a handful of times. The chain recombines TRBV4-3 with TRBJ2-7; 7 bases match TRBD1. Germline loops: CDR1 LGHNA, CDR2 YSLEER. The CDR3 is 15 amino acids. V shed 0 bases, J shed 1 base, and the junction held 3 bases outside the gene matches. The CDR3 coding sequence is TGCGCCAGCAGCCAAGATTCGGGACAGTCCTACGAGCAGTACTTC. It codes for CASSQDSGQSYEQYF.

The rearrangement links TRBV5-8 to TRBJ1-1, with TRBD1 identical over 9 bases. The germline V gene has CDR1 SGHTS and CDR2 YDEGEE. This CDR3 spans 15 amino acids. V lost 5 bases and J lost 2; bases outside the gene matches: 7. The CDR3 here is CASRKRGQGNTEAFF. Written as DNA, the CDR3 is TGTGCCAGCAGGAAAAGGGGACAGGGCAACACTGAAGCTTTCTTT.

The rearrangement joins TRBV19 to TRBJ2-5; tentatively, D is TRBD1 (6 bases). The CDR3 covers 17 residues. Trimming took off 3 bases at V and 1 base at J, with 18 bases between the two ends. In germline, CDR1 is LNHDA, CDR2 SQIVND (reference sequence). DNA for the CDR3: TGTGCCAGTAGTATCGTGGGAAGGGGGATTCGCCAAGAGACCCAGTACTTC. Its translation is CASSIVGRGIRQETQYF.

This clone was seen a handful of times. The chain has TRBV5-4 and TRBJ2-5; possibly TRBD1 for D (5 bases). V was trimmed by 4 bases and J by 3 bases, leaving 16 bases between them. This CDR3 comprises 15 residues. Germline values: CDR1 SGHNT, CDR2 YYREEE (reference sequence). For the CDR3, the DNA is TGTGCCAGCAGCATCCGACAGTTCTGGGAAGAGACCCAGTACTTC. Its protein product is CASSIRQFWEETQYF. The full variable domain, in which reference TRBV5-4 and TRBJ2-5 provide the parts outside the CDR3, is ETGVTQSPTHLIKTRGQQVTLRCSSQSGHNTVSWYQQALGQGPQFIFQYYREEENGRGNFPPRFSGLQFPNYSSELNVNALELDDSALYLCASSIRQFWEETQYFGPGTRLLVL.

Concerning this clone: The same CDR3 arises from other DNA sequences in this sample as well. The chain employs TRBV9 and TRBJ2-7; 7 nucleotides align to TRBD2. Germline-derived CDR1 and CDR2 are SGDLS and YYNGEE. The CDR3 sequence is 13 residues long. J was trimmed by 7 bases and V by 0 bases; bases with no gene match: 4. In nucleotides, the CDR3 is TGTGCCAGCAGCGTAGTCCTCGGGGGGGAGCAGTACTTC. This codes for CASSVVLGGEQYF.

This sequence joins TRBV30 and TRBJ1-4, with D unclear. CDR1 is GTSNPN and CDR2 is SVGIG in the germline V gene (reference sequence). The CDR3 runs 15 residues. V gave up 0 bases and J gave up 3 bases, with 11 bases separating them. CDR3 nucleotides: TGTGCCTGGAGTGTACGACTTCACCCTAATGAAAAACTGTTTTTT. The encoded protein is CAWSVRLHPNEKLFF.

This chain links TRBV5-1 with TRBJ1-1; TRBD1 matches 10 bases. V was pared by 6 bases and J by 12 bases, with 14 bases of the junction left unmatched. The CDR3 covers 14 residues. The germline gives CDR1 SGHRS, CDR2 YFSETQ. The CDR3 DNA follows: TGCGCCAGCACTAAAGGACAGGGGGATCGAGCGACTTTCTTT. It specifies CASTKGQGDRATFF.